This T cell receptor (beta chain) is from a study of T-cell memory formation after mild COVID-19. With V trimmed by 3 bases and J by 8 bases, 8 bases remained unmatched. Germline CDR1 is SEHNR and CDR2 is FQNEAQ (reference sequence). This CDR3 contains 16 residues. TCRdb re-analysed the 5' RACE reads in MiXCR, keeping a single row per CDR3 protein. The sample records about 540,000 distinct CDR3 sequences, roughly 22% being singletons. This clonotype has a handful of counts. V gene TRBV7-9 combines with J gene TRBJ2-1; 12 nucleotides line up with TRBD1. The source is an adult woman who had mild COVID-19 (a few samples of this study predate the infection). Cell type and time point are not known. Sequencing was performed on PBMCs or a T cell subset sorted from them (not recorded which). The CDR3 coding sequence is TGTGCCAGCAGCTTTGGGGGGACAGGGGGCGACCATGAGCAGTTCTTC. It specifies CASSFGGTGGDHEQFF.